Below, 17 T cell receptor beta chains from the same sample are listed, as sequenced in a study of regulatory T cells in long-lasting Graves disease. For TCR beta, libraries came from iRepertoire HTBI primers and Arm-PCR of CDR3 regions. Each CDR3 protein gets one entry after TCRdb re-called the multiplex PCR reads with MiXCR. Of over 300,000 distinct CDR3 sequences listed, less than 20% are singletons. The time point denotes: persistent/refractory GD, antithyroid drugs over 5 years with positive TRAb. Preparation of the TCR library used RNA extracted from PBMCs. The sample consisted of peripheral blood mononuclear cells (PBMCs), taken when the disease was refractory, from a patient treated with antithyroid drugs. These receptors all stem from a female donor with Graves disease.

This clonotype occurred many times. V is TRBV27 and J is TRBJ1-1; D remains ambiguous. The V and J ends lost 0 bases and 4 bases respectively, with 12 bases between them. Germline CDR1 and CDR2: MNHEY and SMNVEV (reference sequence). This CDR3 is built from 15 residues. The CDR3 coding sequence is TGTGCCAGCAGTTTATCGAGGGAATCGGGCACTGAAGCTTTCTTT. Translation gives CASSLSRESGTEAFF.

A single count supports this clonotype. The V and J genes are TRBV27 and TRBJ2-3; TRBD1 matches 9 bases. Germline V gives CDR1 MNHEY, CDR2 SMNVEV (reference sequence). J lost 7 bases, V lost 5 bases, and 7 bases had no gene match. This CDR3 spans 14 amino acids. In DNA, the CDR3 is TGTGCCAGCAGTACAACAGGGGGCCCAAATACGCAGTATTTT. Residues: CASSTTGGPNTQYF.

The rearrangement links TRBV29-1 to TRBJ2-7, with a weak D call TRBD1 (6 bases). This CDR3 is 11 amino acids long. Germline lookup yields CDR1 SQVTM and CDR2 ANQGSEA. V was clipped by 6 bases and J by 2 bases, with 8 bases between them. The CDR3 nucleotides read TGCAGCGTCGGACAGACCTACGAGCAGTACTTC. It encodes CSVGQTYEQYF.

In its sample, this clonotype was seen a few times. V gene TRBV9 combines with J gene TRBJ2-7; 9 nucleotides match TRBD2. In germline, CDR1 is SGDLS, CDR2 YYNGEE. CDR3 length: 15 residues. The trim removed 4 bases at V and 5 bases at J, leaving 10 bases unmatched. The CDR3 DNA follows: TGTGCCAGCAGCCTGGGGGAGGGACTAGCAAACGAGCAGTACTTC. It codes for CASSLGEGLANEQYF.

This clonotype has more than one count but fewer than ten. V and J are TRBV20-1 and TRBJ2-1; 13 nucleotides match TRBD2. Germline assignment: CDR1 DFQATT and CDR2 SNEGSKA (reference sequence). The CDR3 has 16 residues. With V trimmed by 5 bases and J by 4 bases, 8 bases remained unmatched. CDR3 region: CSARGGLAGSYNEQFF. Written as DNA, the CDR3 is TGCAGTGCTCGGGGGGGACTAGCGGGATCATACAATGAGCAGTTCTTC.

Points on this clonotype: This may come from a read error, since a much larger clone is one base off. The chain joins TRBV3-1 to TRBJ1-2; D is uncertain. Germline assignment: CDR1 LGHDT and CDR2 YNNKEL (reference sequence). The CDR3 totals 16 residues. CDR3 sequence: CAGSRRTVLGDYGYTF. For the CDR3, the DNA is TGTGCCGGCAGCCGACGAACGGTTCTCGGGGACTATGGCTACACCTTC.

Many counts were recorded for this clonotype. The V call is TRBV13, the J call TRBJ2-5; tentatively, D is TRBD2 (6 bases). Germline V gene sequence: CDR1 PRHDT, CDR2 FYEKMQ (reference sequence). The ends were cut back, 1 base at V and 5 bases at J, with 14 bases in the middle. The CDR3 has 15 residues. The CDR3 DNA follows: TGTGCCAGCAGCTTAGCGCGGGGACCGGGGGAGACCCAGTACTTC. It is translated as CASSLARGPGETQYF.

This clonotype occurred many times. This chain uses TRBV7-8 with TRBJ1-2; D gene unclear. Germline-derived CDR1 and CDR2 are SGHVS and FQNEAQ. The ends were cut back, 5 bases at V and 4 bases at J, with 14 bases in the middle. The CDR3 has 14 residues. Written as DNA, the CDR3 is TGTGCCAGCAGCCCCAGCAGGATGTCCTATGGCTACACCTTC. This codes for CASSPSRMSYGYTF.

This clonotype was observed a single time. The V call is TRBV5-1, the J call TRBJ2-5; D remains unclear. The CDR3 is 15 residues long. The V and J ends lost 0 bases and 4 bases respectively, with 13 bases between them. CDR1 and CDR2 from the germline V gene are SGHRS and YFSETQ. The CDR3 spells CASSLAGNSRETQYF. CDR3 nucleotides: TGCGCCAGCAGCTTGGCCGGCAATTCCCGAGAGACCCAGTACTTC.

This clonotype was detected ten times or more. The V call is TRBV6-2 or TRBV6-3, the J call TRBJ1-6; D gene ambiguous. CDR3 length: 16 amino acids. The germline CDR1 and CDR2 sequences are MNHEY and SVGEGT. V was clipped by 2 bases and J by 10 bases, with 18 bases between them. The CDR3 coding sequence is TGTGCCAGCAGTTACGGGAGCGGGCATGTCGGGTCACCCCTCCACTTT. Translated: CASSYGSGHVGSPLHF.

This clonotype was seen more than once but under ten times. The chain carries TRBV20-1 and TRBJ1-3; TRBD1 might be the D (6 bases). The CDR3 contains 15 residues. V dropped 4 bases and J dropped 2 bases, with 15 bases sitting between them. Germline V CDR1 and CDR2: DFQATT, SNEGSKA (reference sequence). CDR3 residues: CSAMDSPEAGNTIYF. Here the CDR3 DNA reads TGCAGTGCTATGGACAGCCCTGAGGCTGGAAACACCATATATTTT.

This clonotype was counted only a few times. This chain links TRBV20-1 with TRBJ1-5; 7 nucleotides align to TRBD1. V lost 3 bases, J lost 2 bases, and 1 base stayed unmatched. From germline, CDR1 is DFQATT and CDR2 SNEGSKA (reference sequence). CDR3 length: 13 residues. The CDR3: CSASGTGNQPQHF. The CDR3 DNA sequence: TGCAGTGCTAGTGGGACAGGCAATCAGCCCCAGCATTTT.

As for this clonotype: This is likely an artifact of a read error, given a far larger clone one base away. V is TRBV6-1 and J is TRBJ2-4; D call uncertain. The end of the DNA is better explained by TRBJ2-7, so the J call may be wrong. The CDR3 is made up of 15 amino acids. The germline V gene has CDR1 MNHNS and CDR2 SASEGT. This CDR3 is CASSERTASSYEQYF. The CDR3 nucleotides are TGTGCCAGCAGTGAGCGGACCGCCAGCTCCTACGAGCAGTACTTC.

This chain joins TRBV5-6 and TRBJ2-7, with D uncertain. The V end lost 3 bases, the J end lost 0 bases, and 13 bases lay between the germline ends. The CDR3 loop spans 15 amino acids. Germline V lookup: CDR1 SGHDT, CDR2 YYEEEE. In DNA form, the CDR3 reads TGTGCCAGCAGCTCCACGGCTCAGCTCTCCTACGAGCAGTACTTC. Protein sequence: CASSSTAQLSYEQYF.

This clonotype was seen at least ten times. The CDR3 DNA is TGTGCCACCAGTGACTGGGCTCAAGAGACCCAGTACTTC. The encoded protein is CATSDWAQETQYF. This sequence joins TRBV24-1 and TRBJ2-5; D gene ambiguous. The germline V and J ends were trimmed by 4 bases and 2 bases, with 7 bases remaining between them. The CDR3 spans 13 residues. In germline, CDR1 is KGHDR, CDR2 SFDVKD.

CDR3: CSARGVAGGPLYEQYF. The DNA for the CDR3 is TGCAGTGCTAGAGGTGTAGCGGGAGGGCCTCTCTACGAGCAGTACTTC. The chain has TRBV20-1 and TRBJ2-7; TRBD2 matches at 11 bases. Trimming took 1 base from V and 3 from J; bases not matched to a gene: 8. Per the germline V gene, CDR1 is DFQATT and CDR2 is SNEGSKA (reference sequence). The CDR3 runs 16 residues.

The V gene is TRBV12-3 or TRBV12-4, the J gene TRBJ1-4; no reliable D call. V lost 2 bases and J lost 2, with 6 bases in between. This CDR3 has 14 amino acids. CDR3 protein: CASSLSQTNEKLFF. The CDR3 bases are TGTGCCAGCAGTTTATCGCAGACTAATGAAAAACTGTTTTTT.